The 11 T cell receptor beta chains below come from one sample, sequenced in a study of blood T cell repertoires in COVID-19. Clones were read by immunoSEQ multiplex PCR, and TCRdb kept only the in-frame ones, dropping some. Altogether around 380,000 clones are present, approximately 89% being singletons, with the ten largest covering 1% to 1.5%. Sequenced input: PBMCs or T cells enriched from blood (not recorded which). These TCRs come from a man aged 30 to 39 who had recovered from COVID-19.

This CDR3 reads CASSLYLQQGDNTEAFF. CDR3 sequence (DNA): TGTGCCAGCAGTTTATACTTGCAACAGGGTGATAACACTGAAGCTTTCTTT. The chain is built from TRBV27 and TRBJ1-1; weak D call: TRBD1 (6 bases). CDR3 length equals 17 residues. Germline assignment: CDR1 MNHEY and CDR2 SMNVEV (reference sequence). V was trimmed by 1 base and J by 2 bases, leaving 17 bases between them.

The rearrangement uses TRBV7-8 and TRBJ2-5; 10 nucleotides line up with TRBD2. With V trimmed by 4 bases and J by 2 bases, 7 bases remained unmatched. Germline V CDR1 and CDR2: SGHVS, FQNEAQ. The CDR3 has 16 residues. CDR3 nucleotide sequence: TGTGCCAGCAGCTCTAGACTAGCGGGTGCTCAAGAGACCCAGTACTTC. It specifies CASSSRLAGAQETQYF.

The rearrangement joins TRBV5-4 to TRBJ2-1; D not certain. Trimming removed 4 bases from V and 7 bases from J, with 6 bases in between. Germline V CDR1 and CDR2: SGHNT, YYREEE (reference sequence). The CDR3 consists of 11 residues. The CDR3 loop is CASSLRNEQFF. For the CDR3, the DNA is TGTGCCAGCAGCCTTCGGAATGAGCAGTTCTTC.

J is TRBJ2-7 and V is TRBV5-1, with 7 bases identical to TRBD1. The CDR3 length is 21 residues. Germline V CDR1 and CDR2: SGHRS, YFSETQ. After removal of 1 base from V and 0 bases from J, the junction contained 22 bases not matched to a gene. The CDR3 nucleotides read TGCGCCAGCAGCTTGCTGGGGACAGCGCGCATGGGACCCCTAAGCTCCTACGAGCAGTACTTC. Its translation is CASSLLGTARMGPLSSYEQYF.

The CDR3 sequence: CASSKGGESNQPQHF. CDR3 in DNA: TGTGCCAGCAGCAAAGGGGGAGAGAGCAATCAGCCCCAGCATTTT. The chain is built from TRBV21-1 and TRBJ1-5. TRBV21-1 is assigned pseudogene status. This CDR3 is built from 15 residues.

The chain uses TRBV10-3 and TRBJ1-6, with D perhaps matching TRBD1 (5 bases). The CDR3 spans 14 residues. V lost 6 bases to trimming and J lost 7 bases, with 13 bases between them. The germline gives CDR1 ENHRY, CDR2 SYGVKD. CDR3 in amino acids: CAIRTGGRNSPLHF. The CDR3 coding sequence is TGTGCCATCAGGACGGGGGGTCGAAATTCACCCCTCCACTTT.

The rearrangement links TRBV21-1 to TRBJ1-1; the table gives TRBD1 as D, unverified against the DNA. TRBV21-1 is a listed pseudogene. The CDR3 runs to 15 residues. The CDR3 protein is CASSKGKQGSTEAFF. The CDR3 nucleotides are TGTGCCAGCAGCAAAGGAAAACAGGGATCCACTGAAGCTTTCTTT.

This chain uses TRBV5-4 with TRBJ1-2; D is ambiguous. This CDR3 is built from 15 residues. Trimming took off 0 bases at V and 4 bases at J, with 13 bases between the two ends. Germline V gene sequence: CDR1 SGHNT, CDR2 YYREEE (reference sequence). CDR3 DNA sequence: TGTGCCAGCAGCTTGGTAACCAATTCCGGCTATGGCTACACCTTC. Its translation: CASSLVTNSGYGYTF.

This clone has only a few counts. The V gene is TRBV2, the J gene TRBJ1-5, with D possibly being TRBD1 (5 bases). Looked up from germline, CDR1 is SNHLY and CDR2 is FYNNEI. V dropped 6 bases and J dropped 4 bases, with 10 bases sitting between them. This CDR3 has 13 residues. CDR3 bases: TGTGCCAGCAGCCAGGGTCGGAATCAGCCCCAGCATTTT. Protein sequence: CASSQGRNQPQHF.

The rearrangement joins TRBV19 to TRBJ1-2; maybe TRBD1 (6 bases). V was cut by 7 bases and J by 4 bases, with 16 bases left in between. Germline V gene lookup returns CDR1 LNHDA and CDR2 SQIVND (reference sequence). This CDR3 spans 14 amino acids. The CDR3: CASNQGGFGYGYTF. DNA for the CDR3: TGTGCCAGTAACCAAGGGGGATTCGGCTATGGCTACACCTTC.

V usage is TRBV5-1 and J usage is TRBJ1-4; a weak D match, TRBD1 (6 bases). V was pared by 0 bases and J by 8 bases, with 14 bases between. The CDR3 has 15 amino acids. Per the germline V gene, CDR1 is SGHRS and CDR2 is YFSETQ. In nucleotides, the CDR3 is TGCGCCAGCAGCTTGGGGTCTGGGGGCGCGGAAAAACTGTTTTTT. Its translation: CASSLGSGGAEKLFF.